Listed below are T cell receptor beta chains from one sample, sequenced in a study of T cell responses to AZD1222 COVID-19 vaccine. TCRdb's table, derived via immunoSEQ multiplex PCR, lists solely in-frame clones and lacks some. The table lists 130,000 to 150,000 clones, approximately 89% of them singletons. Sequenced material: peripheral blood, taken on day 0 of AZD1222 vaccination. The receptor set was obtained from an adult in good health. The CDR3 runs from the conserved cysteine through the conserved F or W. A D gene is named only where the DNA matches it firmly. Size is omitted from some rows. Given values are once, few, many or a class for expanded clones.

len,j_gene,abundance,v_gene,d_gene,CDR3nt,CDR3aa
12,TRBJ1-2,few,TRBV11-2,.,TGTGCCAGCAGCAGAGGGGGAGGTGGCTACACCTTC,CASSRGGGGYTF
13,TRBJ1-2,.,TRBV6-2/TRBV6-3,.,TGTGCCAGCAGCCCTATAGATAACTATGGCTACACCTTC,CASSPIDNYGYTF
18,TRBJ1-6,.,TRBV7-6,TRBD1,TGTGCCAGCAGCTTAGTCGCTAGGACAGGGGCTTCTAATTCACCCCTCCACTTT,CASSLVARTGASNSPLHF
15,TRBJ2-7,.,TRBV11-2,TRBD2,TGTGCCAGCAGCTTATCCCCTAGCGGGACCTACGAGCAGTACTTC,CASSLSPSGTYEQYF
15,TRBJ2-7,.,TRBV7-9,.,TGTGCCAGCAGCTTAACGGCGGGGAACTCCTACGAGCAGTACTTC,CASSLTAGNSYEQYF
14,TRBJ1-4,.,TRBV5-1,.,TGCGCCAGCAGCTTGGTTGCCGGTAATGAAAAACTGTTTTTT,CASSLVAGNEKLFF
13,TRBJ1-5,.,TRBV19,TRBD1,TGTGCCAGTAGAGGACAGGTCGTTCAGCCCCAGCATTTT,CASRGQVVQPQHF
13,TRBJ2-3,few,TRBV12-3/TRBV12-4,TRBD2,TGTGCCAGCTCAGCGGGGAGGGTGGATACGCAGTATTTT,CASSAGRVDTQYF
13,TRBJ1-2,.,TRBV11-2,.,TGTGCCAGCAGCTTTGACACAAACTATGGCTACACCTTC,CASSFDTNYGYTF
15,TRBJ2-3,.,TRBV7-6,.,TGTGCCAGCAGCTTAGTGGAGCTTAGCACAGATACGCAGTATTTT,CASSLVELSTDTQYF
16,TRBJ2-2,.,TRBV3-1/TRBV3-2,.,TGTGCCAGCAGCCAGTTTACGGGGTCGAGCACCGGGGAGCTGTTTTTT,CASSQFTGSSTGELFF
15,TRBJ2-5,few,TRBV9,TRBD2,TGTGCCAGCAGCGCCAGACTAGCGGGAGAAGAGACCCAGTACTTC,CASSARLAGEETQYF
14,TRBJ1-4,.,TRBV29-1,.,TGCAGCGTTGGGAGGACCACTCCGAATGAAAAACTGTTTTTT,CSVGRTTPNEKLFF
14,TRBJ1-1,.,TRBV18,.,TGTGCCAGCTCACCCGAGCGGGGGCGCCTGGAAGCTTTCTTT,CASSPERGRLEAFF
15,TRBJ1-1,.,TRBV19,TRBD1,TGTGCCAGTAGTATACGACAGGGGGCAAGAGCTGAAGCTTTCTTT,CASSIRQGARAEAFF
15,TRBJ1-4,.,TRBV18,.,TGTGCCAGCTCACCTCAAACGGGACGGAATGAAAAACTGTTTTTT,CASSPQTGRNEKLFF